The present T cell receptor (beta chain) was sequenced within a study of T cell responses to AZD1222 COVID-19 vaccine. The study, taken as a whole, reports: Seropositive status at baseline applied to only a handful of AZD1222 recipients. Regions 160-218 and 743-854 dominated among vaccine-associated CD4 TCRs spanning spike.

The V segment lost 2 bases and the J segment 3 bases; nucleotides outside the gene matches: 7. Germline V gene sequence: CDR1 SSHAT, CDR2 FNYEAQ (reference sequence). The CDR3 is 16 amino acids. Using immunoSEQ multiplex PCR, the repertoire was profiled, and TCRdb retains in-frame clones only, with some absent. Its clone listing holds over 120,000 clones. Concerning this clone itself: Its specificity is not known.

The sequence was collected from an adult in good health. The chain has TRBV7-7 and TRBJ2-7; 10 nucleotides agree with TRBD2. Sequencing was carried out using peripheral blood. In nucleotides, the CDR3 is TGTGCCAGCAGCTTATGGTGGAGGACTAGCGGCTACGAGCAGTACTTC. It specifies CASSLWWRTSGYEQYF.